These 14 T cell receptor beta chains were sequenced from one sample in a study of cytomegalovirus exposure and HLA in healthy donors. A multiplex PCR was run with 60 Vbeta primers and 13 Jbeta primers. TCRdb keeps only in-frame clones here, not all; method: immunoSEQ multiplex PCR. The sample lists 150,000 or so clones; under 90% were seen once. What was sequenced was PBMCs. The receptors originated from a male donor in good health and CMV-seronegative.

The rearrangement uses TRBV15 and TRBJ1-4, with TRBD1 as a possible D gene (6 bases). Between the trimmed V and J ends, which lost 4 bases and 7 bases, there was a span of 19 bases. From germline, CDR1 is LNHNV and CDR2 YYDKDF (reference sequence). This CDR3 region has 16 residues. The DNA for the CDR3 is TGTGCCACCAGCAAGGGATATACCGGGGGGCCTGAAAAACTGTTTTTT. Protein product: CATSKGYTGGPEKLFF.

The CDR3 DNA reads as TGTGCCAGCAGCTTTTTGTGGGAGCAAGAGACCCAGTACTTC. Translation: CASSFLWEQETQYF. This chain joins TRBV5-4 and TRBJ2-5, with TRBD2 as a possible D gene (5 bases). From germline, CDR1 is SGHNT and CDR2 YYREEE (reference sequence). The CDR3 contains 14 residues. The V end lost 2 bases, the J end lost 2 bases, and 10 bases lay between the germline ends.

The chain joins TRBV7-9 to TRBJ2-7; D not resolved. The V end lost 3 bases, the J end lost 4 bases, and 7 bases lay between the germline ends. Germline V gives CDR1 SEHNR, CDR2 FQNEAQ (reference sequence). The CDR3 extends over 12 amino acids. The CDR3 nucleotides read TGTGCCAGCAGCTTTTCGGGTTACGAGCAGTACTTC. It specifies CASSFSGYEQYF.

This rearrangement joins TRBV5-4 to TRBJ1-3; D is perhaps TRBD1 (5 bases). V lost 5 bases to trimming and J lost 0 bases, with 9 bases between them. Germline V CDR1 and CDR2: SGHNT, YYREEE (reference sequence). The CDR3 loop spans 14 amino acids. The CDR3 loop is CASSHRYSGNTIYF. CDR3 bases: TGTGCCAGCAGTCACAGGTACTCTGGAAACACCATATATTTT.

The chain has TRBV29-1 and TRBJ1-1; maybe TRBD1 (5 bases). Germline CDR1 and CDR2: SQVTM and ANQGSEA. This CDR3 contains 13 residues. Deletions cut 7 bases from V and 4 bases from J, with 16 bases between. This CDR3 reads CSGYQGPLTEAFF. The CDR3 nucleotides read TGCAGCGGTTACCAGGGCCCGCTCACTGAAGCTTTCTTT.

CDR3 sequence: CASSPPGTGGSNEQFF. The DNA of the CDR3 is TGTGCCAGCAGCCCCCCCGGGACAGGGGGTAGCAATGAGCAGTTCTTC. The chain joins TRBV7-9 to TRBJ2-1, with 11 nucleotides matching TRBD1. The CDR3 is made up of 16 amino acids. The germline CDR1 and CDR2 sequences are SEHNR and FQNEAQ (reference sequence). V dropped 5 bases and J dropped 6; count of bases not matched to a gene: 9.

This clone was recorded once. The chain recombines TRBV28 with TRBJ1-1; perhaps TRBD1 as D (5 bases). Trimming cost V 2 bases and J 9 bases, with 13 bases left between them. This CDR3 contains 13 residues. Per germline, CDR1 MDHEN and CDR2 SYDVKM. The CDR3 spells CASSLGHQGKAFF. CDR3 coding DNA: TGTGCCAGCAGTTTAGGCCACCAGGGAAAAGCTTTCTTT.

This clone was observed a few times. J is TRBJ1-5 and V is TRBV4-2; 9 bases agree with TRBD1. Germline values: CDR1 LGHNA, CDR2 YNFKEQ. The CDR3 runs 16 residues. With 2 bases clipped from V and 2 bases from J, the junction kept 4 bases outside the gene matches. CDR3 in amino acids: CASSQSDRGGNQPQHF. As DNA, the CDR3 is TGTGCCAGCAGCCAATCGGACAGGGGAGGCAATCAGCCCCAGCATTTT.

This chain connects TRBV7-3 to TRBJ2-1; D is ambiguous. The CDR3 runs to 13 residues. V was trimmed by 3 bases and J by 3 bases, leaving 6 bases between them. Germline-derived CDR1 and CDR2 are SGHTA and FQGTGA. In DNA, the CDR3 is TGTGCCAGCAGCTTCACTGACTACAATGAGCAGTTCTTC. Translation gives CASSFTDYNEQFF.

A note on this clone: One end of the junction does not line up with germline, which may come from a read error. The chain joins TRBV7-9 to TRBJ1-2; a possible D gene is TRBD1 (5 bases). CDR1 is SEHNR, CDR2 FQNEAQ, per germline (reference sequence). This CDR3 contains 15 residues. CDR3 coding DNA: TGTTCCAGCAGCTTACTTGGACAATCCAACTATGGCTACACCTTC. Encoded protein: CSSSLLGQSNYGYTF.

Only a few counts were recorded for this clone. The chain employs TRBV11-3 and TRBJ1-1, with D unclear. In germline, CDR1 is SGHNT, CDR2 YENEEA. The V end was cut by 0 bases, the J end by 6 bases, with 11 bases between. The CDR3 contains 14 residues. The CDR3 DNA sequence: TGTGCCAGCAGCTTAGAGGGAGGGTCCTCTGAAGCTTTCTTT. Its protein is CASSLEGGSSEAFF.

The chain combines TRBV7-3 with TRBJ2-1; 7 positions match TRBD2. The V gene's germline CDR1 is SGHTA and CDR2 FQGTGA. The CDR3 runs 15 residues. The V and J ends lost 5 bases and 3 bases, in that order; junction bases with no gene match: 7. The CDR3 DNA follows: TGTGCCAGCAGCCCCGGGACTACCTACTACAATGAGCAGTTCTTC. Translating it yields CASSPGTTYYNEQFF.

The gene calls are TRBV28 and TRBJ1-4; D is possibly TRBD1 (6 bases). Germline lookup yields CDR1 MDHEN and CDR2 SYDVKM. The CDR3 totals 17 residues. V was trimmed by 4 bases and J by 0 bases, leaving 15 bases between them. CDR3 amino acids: CASSSARGHATNEKLFF. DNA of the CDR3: TGTGCCAGCAGTTCGGCCAGGGGCCATGCAACTAATGAAAAACTGTTTTTT.

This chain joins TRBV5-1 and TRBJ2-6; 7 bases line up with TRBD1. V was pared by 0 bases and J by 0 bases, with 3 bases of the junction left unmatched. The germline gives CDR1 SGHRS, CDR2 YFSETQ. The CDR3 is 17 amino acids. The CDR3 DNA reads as TGCGCCAGCAGCTTGGGACAGGGCAGCTCTGGGGCCAACGTCCTGACTTTC. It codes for CASSLGQGSSGANVLTF.